A selection of T cell receptor beta chains follows, all from one sample in a study of immune cell composition in non-small cell lung cancer. The repertoire was sequenced with immunoSEQ multiplex PCR; TCRdb's copy has only in-frame clones and lacks some. The sample lists about 5,600 clones; about two thirds were seen once. The sample comprised lung tumor tissue. These receptors all come from a human donor with non-small cell lung cancer. The CDR3 runs from the conserved cysteine through the conserved F or W. D genes are given only for firm matches. Expanded clones are given a class, and other clones once, few, many or no size at all.

V	D	J	size	DNA	CDR3
TRBV27	TRBD1	TRBJ2-3	medium-sized	TGTGCCAGCAGGACAGGGGCCGTAGATACGCAGTATTTT	CASRTGAVDTQYF
TRBV28	-	TRBJ2-7	few	TGTGCCAGCAGTCATTCCTACGAGCAGTACTTC	CASSHSYEQYF
TRBV7-2	-	TRBJ2-7	-	TGTGCCAGCAGCTTAGGGGGAGCCACTCCCTTCTACGAGCAGTACTTC	CASSLGGATPFYEQYF
TRBV5-1	-	TRBJ2-7	-	TGCGCCAGCAGCTCTGACAGCTACGAGCAGTACTTC	CASSSDSYEQYF
TRBV28	-	TRBJ2-7	-	TGTGCCAGCAGTTTCGGACAGCCTGGCCAGCTGAAGCAGTACTTC	CASSFGQPGQLKQYF
TRBV11-2	TRBD1	TRBJ2-7	few	TGTGCCAGCAGCTTGGAGACACAGGGGGCTCGAAACGAGCAGTACTTC	CASSLETQGARNEQYF
TRBV27	TRBD1	TRBJ1-2	-	TGTGCCAGCAGTCTGACAGGGCCCTATGGCTACACCTTC	CASSLTGPYGYTF
TRBV7-8	TRBD2	TRBJ2-3	-	TGTGCCAGCAGCCTGACCCCCCGGGTGGGGGGGGATACGCAGTATTTT	CASSLTPRVGGDTQYF
TRBV28	TRBD2	TRBJ2-3	-	TGTGCCAGCAGTTTATTCGGACTAGCGGGAGGGAAGAGGGATACGCAGTATTTT	CASSLFGLAGGKRDTQYF
TRBV10-1	-	TRBJ2-3	-	TGCGCCAGCAGTGAGTGGAGGGAAACAGATACGCAGTATTTT	CASSEWRETDTQYF
TRBV5-1	-	TRBJ1-2	-	TGCGCCAGCAGCTTGATGGCAGATAACTATGGCTACACCTTC	CASSLMADNYGYTF
TRBV13	TRBD2	TRBJ2-3	-	TGTGCCAGCACCGTCCGTTGGACTAGCGGGAGTTTGTCAGATACGCAGTATTTT	CASTVRWTSGSLSDTQYF
TRBV5-1	TRBD2	TRBJ2-3	-	TGCGCCAGCAGCTTGCCTAGCGGGAGAGCAGATACGCAGTATTTT	CASSLPSGRADTQYF
TRBV7-9	-	TRBJ1-6	-	TGTGCCAGCAGGCGGGACAATTCACCCCTCCACTTT	CASRRDNSPLHF
TRBV6-1	TRBD2	TRBJ2-2	once	TGTGCCAGCAGTGAACTCCTAGCGGGACTATCCGGGGAGCTGTTTTTT	CASSELLAGLSGELFF
TRBV11-3	-	TRBJ1-1	medium-sized	TGTGCCAGCAGCTTGGGGAGGGGTGGAGGGACTGAAGCTTTCTTT	CASSLGRGGGTEAFF
TRBV6-6	TRBD2	TRBJ2-1	-	TGTGCCAGCAACGGCGGGAGAAAGATAAATGAGCAGTTCTTC	CASNGGRKINEQFF
TRBV18	-	TRBJ1-4	-	TGTGCCAGCTCCCCGTCTGAGGCGTCAGGAGGTGAAAAACTGTTTTTT	CASSPSEASGGEKLFF
TRBV5-1	TRBD2	TRBJ2-1	-	TGCGCCAGCAGTGTCCCGGGACTAGCGGGACACGGGGGAACCTACAATGAGCAGTTCTTC	CASSVPGLAGHGGTYNEQFF
TRBV7-2	-	TRBJ2-3	-	TGTGCCAGCAGCTTAGGACTAGAAGCAGATACGCAGTATTTT	CASSLGLEADTQYF
TRBV4-1	TRBD1	TRBJ2-1	-	TGCGCCAGCAGCCAAGATAGGGACAGGTTGAATGAGCAGTTCTTC	CASSQDRDRLNEQFF
TRBV7-8	-	TRBJ2-1	-	TGTGCCAGCAGCTTAAGGCTAGCGAGCAATGAGCAGTTCTTC	CASSLRLASNEQFF
TRBV20-1	TRBD2	TRBJ2-1	-	TGCTCGGGACTAGCGGATTGGGAGCAGTTCTTC	CSGLADWEQFF
TRBV18	TRBD1	TRBJ1-2	-	TGTGCCAGCTCACCCTCGACAGGGCTTGGCTACACCTTC	CASSPSTGLGYTF
TRBV7-6	TRBD1	TRBJ2-3	-	TGTGCCAGCAGGACAGGGGGTGGCACAGATACGCAGTATTTT	CASRTGGGTDTQYF
TRBV11-3	-	TRBJ1-2	-	TGTGCCAGCAGCCCAGGGGTAGGGGGCTACACCTTC	CASSPGVGGYTF
TRBV7-9	TRBD1	TRBJ2-7	-	TGTGCCAGCAGCTTAGCCCCATTGGGACAGCGCTACGAGCAGTACTTC	CASSLAPLGQRYEQYF
TRBV4-3	-	TRBJ2-7	few	TGCGCCAGCAGCCAAGCACTAGTTAGCGTCGAGCAGTACTTC	CASSQALVSVEQYF
TRBV5-4	TRBD1	TRBJ1-1	-	TGTGCCAGCAGTTATGACAGGGGGGGGACTGAAGCTTTCTTT	CASSYDRGGTEAFF
TRBV7-9	TRBD2	TRBJ2-1	-	TGTGCCAGCAGCCCCCAGGTCCCGGGACTAGTCCGTAATGAGCAGTTCTTC	CASSPQVPGLVRNEQFF
TRBV5-6	TRBD1	TRBJ2-5	-	TGTGCCAGCAAGCACCCGACAGGGGGGCGGGAGACCCAGTACTTC	CASKHPTGGRETQYF
TRBV5-1	-	TRBJ1-2	-	TGCGCCAGCAGCATGGTGACAGTATCTATTGATGGCTACACCTTC	CASSMVTVSIDGYTF
TRBV28	TRBD1	TRBJ2-1	-	TGTGCCAGCAGTCGGACAGGGGTTGGGATCCAGTTCTTC	CASSRTGVGIQFF
TRBV29-1	TRBD1	TRBJ1-2	-	TGCAGCGTCGACAGGGTGGTTGACTATGGCTACACCTTC	CSVDRVVDYGYTF
TRBV5-1	-	TRBJ1-4	once	TGCGCCAGCAGCCAAACAGGGCCGCTTAATGAAAAACTGTTTTTT	CASSQTGPLNEKLFF
TRBV27	-	TRBJ2-7	few	TGTGCCAGCAGTCTATTGACTAGTGCCTACTACGAGCAGTACTTC	CASSLLTSAYYEQYF
TRBV6-6	TRBD1	TRBJ2-1	-	TGTGCCAGCAGTTGGACAGGGGGATACGAGCAGTTCTTC	CASSWTGGYEQFF
TRBV11-2	-	TRBJ2-4	-	TGTGCCAGCAGCTCTGGAGACCAAAAAAACATTCAGTACTTC	CASSSGDQKNIQYF
TRBV11-2	-	TRBJ1-2	-	TGTGCCAGCAGCCATCGAGAGGGTGGCTACACCTTC	CASSHREGGYTF
TRBV15	-	TRBJ1-2	-	TGTGCCACCAGCAGTTTAGACAGCTCCTCGGCCTATGGCTACACCTTC	CATSSLDSSSAYGYTF
TRBV5-6	TRBD1	TRBJ2-5	few	TGTGCCAGCAGCTTAGGGGGCCGGGAGACCCAGTACTTC	CASSLGGRETQYF
TRBV6-4	TRBD2	TRBJ2-3	-	TGTGCCAGCAGTGACTGGACTAGCGGCGACACAGATACGCAGTATTTT	CASSDWTSGDTDTQYF
TRBV5-8	TRBD1	TRBJ1-2	once	TGTGCCAGCAGCCTCGGGACAGGGATTGGCTACACCTTC	CASSLGTGIGYTF
TRBV15	-	TRBJ1-1	-	TGTGCCACCAGCAGAGACAAGAACACTGAAGCTTTCTTT	CATSRDKNTEAFF
TRBV11-3	TRBD1	TRBJ1-4	-	TGTGCCAGCAGCCAGGGACAGTCTAATGAAAAACTGTTTTTT	CASSQGQSNEKLFF
TRBV7-3	TRBD1	TRBJ1-3	-	TGTGCCAGCAGCTTAAGTGGGACAGGGTTCTCTGGAAACACCATATATTTT	CASSLSGTGFSGNTIYF
TRBV7-6	-	TRBJ2-7	-	TGTGCCAGCTCTGACCGGGGCGAGCAGTACTTC	CASSDRGEQYF
TRBV4-1	TRBD2	TRBJ2-5	-	TGCGCCAGCAGCCCGGGACTAGCGAGGGAGACCCAGTACTTC	CASSPGLARETQYF
TRBV29-1	-	TRBJ1-2	-	TGCAGCGTTGGGGCCCTTGGATTTGTACAGAGCTACACCTTC	CSVGALGFVQSYTF
TRBV6-5	TRBD2	TRBJ2-1	-	TGTGCCAGCAGTTTACTAGCGGGCACGATTCGGAATGAGCAGTTCTTC	CASSLLAGTIRNEQFF
TRBV4-1	TRBD2	TRBJ2-1	few	TGCGCCAGCAATCGGGTTGTGGGGACTAGCGTTTCTGAGCAGTTCTTC	CASNRVVGTSVSEQFF